Presented here are 8 T cell receptor beta chains from one specimen sequenced in a study of T cell responses to AZD1222 COVID-19 vaccine. Profiling relied on immunoSEQ multiplex PCR, and the TCRdb table lists in-frame clones only, not all of them. In the table there are 100,000 to 150,000 clones, 80% to 95% of which are singletons. The sample here was peripheral blood, taken on day 0 of AZD1222 vaccination. The receptors derive from an adult in good health.

The chain combines TRBV4-1 with TRBJ1-4, with D possibly TRBD1 on 6 matching bases. Deletions cut 6 bases from V and 6 bases from J, with 14 bases between. Germline assignment: CDR1 MGHRA and CDR2 YSYEKL. The CDR3 runs 14 residues. The CDR3 spells CASRLERGDEKLFF. Written as DNA, the CDR3 is TGCGCCAGCAGACTGGAGAGGGGGGATGAAAAACTGTTTTTT.

The chain uses TRBV4-1 and TRBJ1-3, with 8 bases fitting TRBD1. V was pared by 1 base and J by 2 bases, with 4 bases of the junction left unmatched. CDR1 and CDR2 from the germline V gene are MGHRA and YSYEKL. CDR3 size: 16 residues. The CDR3 coding sequence is TGCGCCAGCAGCCAAGCCCAGGGGGCGCCTGGAAACACCATATATTTT. It specifies CASSQAQGAPGNTIYF.

This clone was seen only once. The chain is built from TRBV20-1 and TRBJ1-5; D is unclear. The germline V gene encodes CDR1 DFQATT and CDR2 SNEGSKA (reference sequence). CDR3 length: 13 residues. V was cut by 3 bases and J by 5 bases, with 11 bases left in between. The CDR3 region has the DNA TGCAGTGCTAGTTCCGACAAATATCAGCCCCAGCATTTT. The encoded protein is CSASSDKYQPQHF.

The J gene is TRBJ1-1, the V gene TRBV5-4; D unresolved. Germline values: CDR1 SGHNT, CDR2 YYREEE (reference sequence). V lost 4 bases and J 0 bases, leaving 10 bases between the germline ends. The length of the CDR3 is 14 residues. Written as DNA, the CDR3 is TGTGCCAGCAGCCCCCCCCAGATGAACACTGAAGCTTTCTTT. Protein product: CASSPPQMNTEAFF. The full variable domain, completed using reference TRBV5-4 and TRBJ1-1, is ETGVTQSPTHLIKTRGQQVTLRCSSQSGHNTVSWYQQALGQGPQFIFQYYREEENGRGNFPPRFSGLQFPNYSSELNVNALELDDSALYLCASSPPQMNTEAFFGQGTRLTVV.

The chain links TRBV24-1 to TRBJ1-5, with D possibly matching TRBD1 (6 bases). V lost 5 bases, J lost 3 bases, and 13 bases lay in between. CDR1 and CDR2 from the germline V gene are KGHDR and SFDVKD. The CDR3 extends over 15 amino acids. CDR3 bases: TGTGCCACCAGTGGGACGGGGGGCCCCAATCAGCCCCAGCATTTT. Its translation is CATSGTGGPNQPQHF.

V gene TRBV27 combines with J gene TRBJ2-7, with D possibly matching TRBD2 (6 bases). Per germline, CDR1 MNHEY and CDR2 SMNVEV (reference sequence). The ends were cut back, 10 bases at V and 2 bases at J, with 18 bases in the middle. This CDR3 contains 14 residues. The CDR3 is CATWVAGSTYEQYF. CDR3 coding DNA: TGTGCCACCTGGGTGGCGGGATCGACCTACGAGCAGTACTTC.

The V and J genes are TRBV29-1 and TRBJ2-3; D perhaps matches TRBD1 (6 bases). From germline, CDR1 is SQVTM and CDR2 ANQGSEA. CDR3 length equals 14 residues. Trimming took 3 bases from V and 2 from J, leaving 12 bases between them. Here the CDR3 reads CSVEGQTDTDTQYF. Written as DNA, the CDR3 is TGCAGCGTTGAGGGACAAACAGACACAGATACGCAGTATTTT.

The DNA of the CDR3 is TGCAGCGTTGCCGGAGCCTATGGCTACACCTTC. Protein: CSVAGAYGYTF. The chain is built from TRBV29-1 and TRBJ1-2; D uncertain. The germline CDR1 and CDR2 sequences are SQVTM and ANQGSEA. The V end lost 4 bases, the J end lost 4 bases, and 7 bases lay between the germline ends. The CDR3 runs to 11 residues.